This T cell receptor (beta chain) originates from a study of cytomegalovirus exposure and HLA in healthy donors. CDR3 length: 10 residues. Per the germline V gene, CDR1 is SQVTM and CDR2 is ANQGSEA. Trimming took 8 bases from V and 6 from J, leaving 10 bases between them. 60 Vbeta and 13 Jbeta primers were used in PCR. Clones were sequenced by immunoSEQ multiplex PCR, and TCRdb holds only the in-frame ones, with some missing. The specimen's table records tens of thousands of clones. Sequenced input: PBMCs. The TCR sequence derives from a man aged 45-65 years in good health and CMV-seropositive. The V gene is TRBV29-1, the J gene TRBJ1-2; D remains unclear. The CDR3 DNA is TGCAGCCAAAAAAGAGATGGCTACACCTTC. Its protein product is CSQKRDGYTF.